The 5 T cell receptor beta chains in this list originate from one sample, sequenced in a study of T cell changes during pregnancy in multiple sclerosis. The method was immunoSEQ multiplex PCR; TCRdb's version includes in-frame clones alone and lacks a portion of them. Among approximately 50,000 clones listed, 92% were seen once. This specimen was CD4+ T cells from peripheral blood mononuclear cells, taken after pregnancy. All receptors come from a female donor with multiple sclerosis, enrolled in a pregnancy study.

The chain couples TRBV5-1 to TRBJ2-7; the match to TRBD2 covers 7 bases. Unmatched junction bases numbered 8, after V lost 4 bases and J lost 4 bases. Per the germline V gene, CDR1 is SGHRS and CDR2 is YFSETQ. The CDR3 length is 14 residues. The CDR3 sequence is CASSGSGTLYEQYF. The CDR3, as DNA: TGCGCCAGCAGCGGAAGCGGGACTCTATACGAGCAGTACTTC.

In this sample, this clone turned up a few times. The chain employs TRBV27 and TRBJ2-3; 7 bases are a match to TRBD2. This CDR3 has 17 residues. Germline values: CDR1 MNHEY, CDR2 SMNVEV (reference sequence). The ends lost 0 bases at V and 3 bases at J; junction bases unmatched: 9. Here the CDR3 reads CASSLSPLRGRTDTQYF. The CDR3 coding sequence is TGTGCCAGCAGTTTATCCCCTCTTCGCGGGAGAACAGATACGCAGTATTTT.

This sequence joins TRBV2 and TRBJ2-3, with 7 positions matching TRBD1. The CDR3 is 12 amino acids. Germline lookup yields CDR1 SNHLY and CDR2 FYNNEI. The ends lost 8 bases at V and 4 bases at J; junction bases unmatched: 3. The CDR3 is CASERGPDTQYF. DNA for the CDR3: TGTGCCAGCGAAAGGGGGCCAGATACGCAGTATTTT.

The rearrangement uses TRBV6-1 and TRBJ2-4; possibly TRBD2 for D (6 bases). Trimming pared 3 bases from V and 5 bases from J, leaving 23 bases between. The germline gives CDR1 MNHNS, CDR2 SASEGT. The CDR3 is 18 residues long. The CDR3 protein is CASSERSRAFGEENIQYF. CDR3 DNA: TGTGCCAGCAGTGAGAGGTCTAGGGCATTCGGGGAGGAAAACATTCAGTACTTC.

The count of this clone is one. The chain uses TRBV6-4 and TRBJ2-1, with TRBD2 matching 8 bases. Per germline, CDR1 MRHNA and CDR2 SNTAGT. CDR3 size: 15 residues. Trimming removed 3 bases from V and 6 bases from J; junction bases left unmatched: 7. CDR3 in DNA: TGTGCCAGCAGTGAGAGAGCGGGAGAGGGCAATGAGCAGTTCTTC. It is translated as CASSERAGEGNEQFF.